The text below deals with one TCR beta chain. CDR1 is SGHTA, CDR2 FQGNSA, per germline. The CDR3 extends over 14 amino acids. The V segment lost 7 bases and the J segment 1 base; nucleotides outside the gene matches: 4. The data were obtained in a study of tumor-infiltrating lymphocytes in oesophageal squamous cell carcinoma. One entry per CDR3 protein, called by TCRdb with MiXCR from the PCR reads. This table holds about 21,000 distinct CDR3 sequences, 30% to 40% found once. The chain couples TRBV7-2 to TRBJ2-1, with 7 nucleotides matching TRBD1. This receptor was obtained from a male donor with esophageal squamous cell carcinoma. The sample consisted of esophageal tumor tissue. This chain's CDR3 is CASTPGQSYNEQFF. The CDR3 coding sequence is TGTGCCAGCACCCCGGGACAGTCCTACAATGAGCAGTTCTTC.